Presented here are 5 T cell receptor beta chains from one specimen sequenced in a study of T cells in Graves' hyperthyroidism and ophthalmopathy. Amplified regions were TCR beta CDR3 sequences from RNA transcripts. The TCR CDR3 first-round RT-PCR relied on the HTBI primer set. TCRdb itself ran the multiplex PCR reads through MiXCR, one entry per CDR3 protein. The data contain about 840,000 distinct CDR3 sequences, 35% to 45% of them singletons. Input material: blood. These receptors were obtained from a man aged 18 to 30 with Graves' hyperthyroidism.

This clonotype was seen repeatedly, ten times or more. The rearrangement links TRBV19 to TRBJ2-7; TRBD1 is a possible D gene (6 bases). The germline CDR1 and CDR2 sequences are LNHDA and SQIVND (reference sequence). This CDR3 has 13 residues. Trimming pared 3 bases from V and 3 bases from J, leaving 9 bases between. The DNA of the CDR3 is TGTGCCAGTAGTATCAAGACAGGCTACGAGCAGTACTTC. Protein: CASSIKTGYEQYF.

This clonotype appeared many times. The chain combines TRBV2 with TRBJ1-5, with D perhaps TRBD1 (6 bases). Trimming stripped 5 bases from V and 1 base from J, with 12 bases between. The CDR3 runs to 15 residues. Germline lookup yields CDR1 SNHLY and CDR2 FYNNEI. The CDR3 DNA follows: TGTGCCAGCAGTTTCACAGGGAGCAGCAATCAGCCCCAGCATTTT. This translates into CASSFTGSSNQPQHF. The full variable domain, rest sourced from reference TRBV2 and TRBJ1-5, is EPEVTQTPSHQVTQMGQEVILRCVPISNHLYFYWYRQILGQKVEFLVSFYNNEISEKSEIFDDQFSVERPDGSNFTLKIRSTKLEDSAMYFCASSFTGSSNQPQHFGDGTRLSIL.

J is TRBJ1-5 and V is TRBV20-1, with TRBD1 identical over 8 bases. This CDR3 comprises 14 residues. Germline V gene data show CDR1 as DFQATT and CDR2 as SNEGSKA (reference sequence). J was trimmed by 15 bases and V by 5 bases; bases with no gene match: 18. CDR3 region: CSAWTGTGSLVGHF. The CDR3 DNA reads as TGCAGTGCTTGGACCGGGACAGGCTCGTTAGTAGGGCATTTT.

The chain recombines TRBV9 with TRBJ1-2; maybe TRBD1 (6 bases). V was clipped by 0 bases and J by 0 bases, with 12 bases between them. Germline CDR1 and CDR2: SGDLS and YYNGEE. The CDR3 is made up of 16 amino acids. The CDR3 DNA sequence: TGTGCCAGCAGCGTAGACAGGGCTATACCTAACTATGGCTACACCTTC. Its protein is CASSVDRAIPNYGYTF.

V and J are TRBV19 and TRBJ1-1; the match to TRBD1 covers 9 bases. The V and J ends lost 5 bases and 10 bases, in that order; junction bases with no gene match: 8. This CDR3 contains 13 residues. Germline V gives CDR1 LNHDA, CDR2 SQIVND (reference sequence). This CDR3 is CASSLTGGGGAFF. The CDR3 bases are TGTGCCAGTAGTCTCACAGGGGGCGGCGGAGCTTTCTTT.